The source of this TCR beta chain is a study of blood T cells in healthy people across ages. Study outcomes and limitations: A conclusive naive versus antigen-experienced comparison was prevented by the unsorted PBMCs. A strong correlation was found between TCR beta diversity and the percentage of naive T cells. It was the long-lived donors that had more naive CD4+ cells and higher diversity than aged donors.

PCR was performed a second time for 7 to 11 cycles using a sample-barcoded 5' primer and a J-beta primer mix. A template-switch adaptor that had 12 random nucleotides put a tag on each cDNA molecule. TCRdb used MiXCR to reprocess the 5' RACE reads, holding one entry per CDR3 protein. This repertoire shows about 800,000 distinct CDR3 sequences, nearly 60% found once; its top ten account for about 20%. Germline CDR1 LGHDT, CDR2 YNNKEL (reference sequence). The CDR3 consists of 15 residues. To note about this clonotype: Its antigen remains unidentified.

The sequence came from a man between 25 and 39 years old in good health. The rearrangement links TRBV3-1 to TRBJ2-4, with TRBD1 identical over 7 bases. Judging by the DNA end, TRBJ2-7 fits better; the J call may be wrong. Specimen: blood. CDR3 in amino acids: CASSHRDRKPYEQYF. The CDR3 nucleotides are TGTGCCAGCAGCCACCGGGACAGAAAGCCATACGAGCAGTACTTC.